This T cell receptor (beta chain) is from a study of blood T cell repertoires in COVID-19. In the study overall: PBMCs, B-cell-depleted T cells, or T cells were the source of the cDNA or gDNA that made up the material.

As handled by the study authors: Amplified reference gene primers provided the basis for estimating nucleated cell counts. The protocol was immunoSEQ multiplex PCR, while the TCRdb copy is restricted to in-frame clones and leaves out a portion. That table furnishes V, J and clone size, whereas the DNA furnished D and trimming. The sample lists 200,000 to 250,000 clones, over 70% occurring once. The CDR3 is 15 residues long. The J segment lost 2 bases and the V segment lost 4 bases, leaving 6 bases of the junction unmatched. Germline CDR1 is MNHEY and CDR2 is SVGAGI. The cohort comprised adults aged roughly 18 to 100 years residing in 20 to 30 US areas. Exposed enrollees encountered a COVID-19 case at some point within 2 weeks before study entry.

The V gene is TRBV6-5, the J gene TRBJ2-7, with 9 nucleotides matching TRBD2. The TCR sequence derives from a woman aged 25 to 39 who had been exposed to COVID-19. The specimen was PBMCs or T cells enriched from blood (not recorded which). CDR3 sequence reads: CASSSSASGTYEQYF. DNA for the CDR3: TGTGCCAGCAGTTCGTCGGCTAGCGGGACCTACGAGCAGTACTTC.